The 6 T cell receptor beta chains presented below share a single source sample, sequenced in a study of shared clonotypes between healthy human individuals. The protocol was immunoSEQ multiplex PCR, while the TCRdb copy is restricted to in-frame clones and leaves out a portion. Of 1.5 million to 2.5 million clones listed, about 95% were seen once; the top ten hold 1% to 1.5%. The naive CD8 population came from CD45RO-negative cells selected for CCR7, without terminally differentiated effector memory CD45RA+ cells. The sequencing input was naive CD8+ T cells sorted from blood. These TCRs come from a man aged 18 to 30 in good health.

The chain joins TRBV6-1 to TRBJ2-1, with no clear D. Germline assignment: CDR1 MNHNS and CDR2 SASEGT. Trimming left V 3 bases short and J 14 bases short, with 11 bases between. The CDR3 totals 11 residues. CDR3 residues: CASSDPSPKFF. The DNA for the CDR3 is TGTGCCAGCAGTGATCCGTCGCCCAAGTTCTTC.

This clone is a singleton in its sample. This rearrangement joins TRBV4-1 to TRBJ2-3; D is unresolved. Germline V gene data show CDR1 as MGHRA and CDR2 as YSYEKL. V lost 2 bases and J lost 5, with 8 bases in between. The CDR3 is 13 amino acids. This CDR3 reads CASSQTVGDTQYF. Written as DNA, the CDR3 is TGCGCCAGCAGCCAAACAGTGGGAGATACGCAGTATTTT.

The V gene is TRBV27, the J gene TRBJ2-7; 7 bases are a match to TRBD1. The ends lost 4 bases at V and 2 bases at J; junction bases unmatched: 8. Germline CDR1 and CDR2: MNHEY and SMNVEV (reference sequence). The CDR3 is 15 amino acids. The CDR3 nucleotides are TGTGCCAGCAGTTCTATCCGACAGGGTACCTACGAGCAGTACTTC. Translating it yields CASSSIRQGTYEQYF.

The rearrangement uses TRBV27 and TRBJ2-7, with D perhaps TRBD1 (6 bases). The CDR3 spans 15 residues. The V gene lost 5 bases and the J gene lost 1 base, with 15 bases spanning the gap. CDR1 is MNHEY, CDR2 SMNVEV, per germline (reference sequence). This CDR3 is CASSPRTAFSYEQYF. CDR3 nucleotides: TGTGCCAGCAGTCCCCGGACAGCTTTTTCCTACGAGCAGTACTTC.

This clone was observed a few times. Here the CDR3 reads CASSPTGIYEQYF. The CDR3 DNA sequence: TGTGCCAGCAGCCCCACAGGGATCTACGAGCAGTACTTC. The chain carries TRBV13 and TRBJ2-7; D may be TRBD1 (6 bases). Germline V gives CDR1 PRHDT, CDR2 FYEKMQ (reference sequence). V lost 5 bases and J lost 3, with 11 bases in between. The CDR3 runs 13 residues.

The V gene is TRBV5-1, the J gene TRBJ1-6; 10 nucleotides line up with TRBD1. Germline V gives CDR1 SGHRS, CDR2 YFSETQ. CDR3 length equals 18 residues. The V and J ends lost 2 bases and 2 bases, in that order; junction bases with no gene match: 7. In nucleotides, the CDR3 is TGCGCCAGCAGCTTATACGGGGACAGGGGTCCCTATAATTCACCCCTCCACTTT. Its translation: CASSLYGDRGPYNSPLHF.